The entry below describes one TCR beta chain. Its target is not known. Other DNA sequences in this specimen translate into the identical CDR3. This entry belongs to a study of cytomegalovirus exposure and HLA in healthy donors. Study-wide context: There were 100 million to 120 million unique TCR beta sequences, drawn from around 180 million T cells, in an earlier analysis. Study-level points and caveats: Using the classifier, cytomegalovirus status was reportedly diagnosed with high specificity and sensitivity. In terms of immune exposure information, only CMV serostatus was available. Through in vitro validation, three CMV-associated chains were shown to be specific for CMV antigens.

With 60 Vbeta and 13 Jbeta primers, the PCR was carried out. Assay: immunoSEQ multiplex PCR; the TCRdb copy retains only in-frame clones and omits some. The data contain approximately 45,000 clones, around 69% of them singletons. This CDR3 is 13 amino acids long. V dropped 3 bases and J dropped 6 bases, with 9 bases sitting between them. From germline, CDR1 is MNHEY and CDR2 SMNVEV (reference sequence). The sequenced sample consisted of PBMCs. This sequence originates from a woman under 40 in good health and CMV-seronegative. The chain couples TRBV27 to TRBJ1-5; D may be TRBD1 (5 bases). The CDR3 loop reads CASSFRVGQPQHF. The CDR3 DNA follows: TGTGCCAGCAGTTTCAGGGTGGGTCAGCCCCAGCATTTT.